This T cell receptor (beta chain) comes out of a study of CD8 T cells in ankylosing spondylitis. The study's findings and limits: Blood of patients with ankylosing spondylitis appeared to be characterized by a TCR beta motif of several highly homologous variants.

The sample holds many counts of this clonotype. The target antigen is unknown. Germline CDR1 SGHRS, CDR2 YFSETQ. With 4 bases clipped from V and 4 bases from J, the junction kept 11 bases outside the gene matches. The CDR3 sequence is 16 residues long. TCRdb passed the 5' RACE reads through MiXCR, listing each CDR3 protein once. The sample lists almost 400,000 distinct CDR3 sequences; more than 20% were seen once. The sequencing input was blood, either unsorted or a sorted T cell fraction (not recorded which). This TCR derives from a male donor with ankylosing spondylitis. The rearrangement joins TRBV5-1 to TRBJ2-1, with TRBD1 matching 7 bases. CDR3 region: CASSPGRGGGYNEQFF. The CDR3 nucleotides read TGCGCCAGCAGCCCAGGTAGAGGGGGCGGTTACAATGAGCAGTTCTTC.